Presented here are 14 T cell receptor beta chains from one specimen sequenced in a study of control samples from healthy donors and cancer patients. This table comes from immunoSEQ multiplex PCR, and its TCRdb copy is limited to in-frame clones, with some not included. This sample has some 130,000 clones, with about 90% found just once. Sequencing was carried out using blood. All receptors come from a woman aged 50 to 60 in good health.

This clone came up once. V gene TRBV13 combines with J gene TRBJ1-2; D remains ambiguous. V was pared by 2 bases and J by 8 bases, with 12 bases between. This CDR3 region has 13 residues. In germline, CDR1 is PRHDT, CDR2 FYEKMQ (reference sequence). CDR3: CASSLTQFRGYTF. The DNA of the CDR3 is TGTGCCAGCAGCTTAACCCAATTCCGGGGCTACACCTTC.

The chain combines TRBV4-1 with TRBJ2-2; D is possibly TRBD1 or TRBD2 (6 bases each). Germline V gives CDR1 MGHRA, CDR2 YSYEKL. The V end lost 4 bases, the J end lost 7 bases, and 13 bases lay between the germline ends. The CDR3 extends over 14 amino acids. DNA for the CDR3: TGCGCCAGCAGCCTCAGAGAGGGGGGCGGGGAGCTGTTTTTT. This encodes CASSLREGGGELFF.

The chain uses TRBV6-6 and TRBJ2-7, with TRBD1 matching over 10 bases. Per germline, CDR1 MNHNY and CDR2 SVGAGI (reference sequence). Losses at the gene ends were 0 bases for V and 5 bases for J; bases not matched to a gene: 4. CDR3 length: 15 residues. The CDR3 here is CASSYSETGGNEQYF. As DNA, the CDR3 is TGTGCCAGCAGTTACTCGGAGACAGGGGGCAACGAGCAGTACTTC.

The V and J genes are TRBV27 and TRBJ1-6; maybe TRBD1 (5 bases). V was trimmed by 4 bases and J by 6 bases, leaving 16 bases between them. This CDR3 spans 16 amino acids. The germline V gene encodes CDR1 MNHEY and CDR2 SMNVEV (reference sequence). CDR3 sequence: CASSSQDGTFNSPLHF. The DNA of the CDR3 is TGTGCCAGCAGTTCCCAAGACGGGACCTTTAATTCACCCCTCCACTTT.

The J gene is TRBJ1-5, the V gene TRBV30; the D gene is possibly TRBD1 (5 bases). The CDR3 is 17 residues long. Trimming shortened V by 0 bases and J by 6 bases, and 21 bases separated the two germline ends. The germline CDR1 and CDR2 sequences are GTSNPN and SVGIG (reference sequence). Written as DNA, the CDR3 is TGTGCCTGGAGTGTACGACTGGCCTCTTTCGGGGGTCAGCCCCAGCATTTT. The encoded protein is CAWSVRLASFGGQPQHF.

This clone was counted once. The chain carries TRBV29-1 and TRBJ1-2, with 8 bases that match TRBD1. This CDR3 is built from 14 residues. Germline V CDR1 and CDR2: SQVTM, ANQGSEA. Trimming cost V 6 bases and J 8 bases; bases outside gene matches: 14. CDR3 coding DNA: TGCAGCGTGGGCGATAGGGACAGGACCGCAGGCTACACCTTC. This encodes CSVGDRDRTAGYTF.

This chain links TRBV5-6 with TRBJ2-7, with no clear D. V dropped 0 bases and J dropped 2 bases, with 9 bases sitting between them. CDR1 and CDR2 from the germline V gene are SGHDT and YYEEEE. CDR3 size: 14 residues. CDR3 sequence: CASSLVDNAYEQYF. CDR3 sequence (DNA): TGTGCCAGCAGCTTGGTCGACAATGCCTACGAGCAGTACTTC.

The CDR3 DNA reads as TGTGCCAGCAGTGAATTCCGCGGGGAAAACACTGAAGCTTTCTTT. Protein product: CASSEFRGENTEAFF. The V call is TRBV25-1, the J call TRBJ1-1, with unresolved D. Trimming stripped 1 base from V and 2 bases from J, with 11 bases between. CDR1 MGHDK and CDR2 SYGVNS come from the germline V gene. This CDR3 spans 15 amino acids.

This chain links TRBV6-6 with TRBJ2-2; D is ambiguous. Trimming cost V 2 bases and J 0 bases, with 10 bases left between them. CDR1 MNHNY and CDR2 SVGAGI come from the germline V gene (reference sequence). The CDR3 sequence is 16 residues long. CDR3 region: CASSYHGNANTGELFF. As DNA, the CDR3 is TGTGCCAGCAGTTACCATGGAAACGCGAACACCGGGGAGCTGTTTTTT.

The chain links TRBV30 to TRBJ2-4; D is possibly TRBD1 (5 bases). V gave up 1 base and J gave up 0 bases, with 13 bases separating them. The CDR3 loop spans 16 amino acids. Looked up from germline, CDR1 is GTSNPN and CDR2 is SVGIG (reference sequence). CDR3: CAWSGRQTLAKNIQYF. The CDR3 DNA is TGTGCCTGGAGTGGACGACAGACCCTAGCCAAAAACATTCAGTACTTC.

J is TRBJ2-3 and V is TRBV7-2, with D perhaps TRBD2 (6 bases). The CDR3 is 16 amino acids. Trimming removed 3 bases at V and 1 base at J, with 14 bases between. Germline lookup yields CDR1 SGHTA and CDR2 FQGNSA. This CDR3 is CASSFKGGSGTDTQYF. The CDR3 DNA follows: TGTGCCAGCAGCTTTAAAGGAGGGTCGGGCACAGATACGCAGTATTTT.

This chain links TRBV20-1 with TRBJ2-7; D remains unclear. This CDR3 has 14 amino acids. The germline CDR1 and CDR2 sequences are DFQATT and SNEGSKA (reference sequence). Trimming pared 3 bases from V and 1 base from J, leaving 13 bases between. In nucleotides, the CDR3 is TGCAGTGCTAGTGTGTCATCCGTTTCCTACGAGCAGTACTTC. Its translation is CSASVSSVSYEQYF.

The V call is TRBV6-5, the J call TRBJ1-6; possible D gene TRBD1, 5 bases. Germline CDR1 is MNHEY and CDR2 is SVGAGI. The CDR3 contains 15 residues. Trimming took off 0 bases at V and 7 bases at J, with 10 bases between the two ends. The CDR3 DNA follows: TGTGCCAGCAGTTACTCAGTACAGGCCAATTCACCCCTCCACTTT. It yields the protein CASSYSVQANSPLHF.

The CDR3, as DNA: TGTGCCAGCAGCCCTTTCGAGGGGGAGCAGTACTTC. Amino acid sequence: CASSPFEGEQYF. The rearrangement uses TRBV3-1 (or the pseudogene TRBV3-2) and TRBJ2-7; D may be TRBD1 or TRBD2 (5 bases each). CDR3 length equals 12 residues. The germline V gene encodes CDR1 LGHDT and CDR2 YNNKEL (reference sequence). Trimming pared 4 bases from V and 7 bases from J, leaving 11 bases between.